This TCR beta chain stems from a study of type 1 regulatory T cells. Study context: An in vitro protocol generated T-allo10, a Tr1-enriched, alloantigen-specific CD4 T cell product.

CDR3 length equals 14 residues. In germline, CDR1 is LGHNA, CDR2 YNFKEQ. TCRdb recomputed calls from the reads with MiXCR, one row per CDR3 protein. The sample holds roughly 20,000 distinct CDR3 sequences, about a tenth seen once. In regard to this clonotype: A read error may account for a junction end that differs from germline.

The chain employs TRBV4-2 and TRBJ2-4; 7 bases map to TRBD1. Sequenced: CD4+ T cells, either the whole sample or a sorted fraction (not recorded which). The TCR sequence derives from a human donor in good health. The DNA for the CDR3 is TGTGCCGGCAGCGCTTTCGGGACAGAGAACATTCAGTACTTC. This codes for CAGSAFGTENIQYF.